The entry below describes one T cell receptor (beta chain). This entry comes from a study of T cell changes during pregnancy in multiple sclerosis. Generated by immunoSEQ multiplex PCR, the TCRdb table keeps only in-frame clones and is missing some. The repertoire consists of fewer than 40,000 clones, with over 90% occurring once and the leading ten covering roughly 0.38%. This CDR3 region has 13 residues. Germline assignment: CDR1 SGHNT and CDR2 YENEEA. Trimming left V 4 bases short and J 4 bases short, with 9 bases between. The chain uses TRBV11-3 and TRBJ2-3, with D possibly TRBD1 on 6 matching bases. The clonotype was recovered from a female donor in good health, enrolled as a control in a pregnancy study. The starting material was CD4+ T cells from peripheral blood mononuclear cells, obtained after pregnancy. CDR3 sequence: CASSSRGADTQYF. CDR3 nucleotide sequence: TGTGCCAGCAGCTCCAGGGGAGCAGATACGCAGTATTTT.